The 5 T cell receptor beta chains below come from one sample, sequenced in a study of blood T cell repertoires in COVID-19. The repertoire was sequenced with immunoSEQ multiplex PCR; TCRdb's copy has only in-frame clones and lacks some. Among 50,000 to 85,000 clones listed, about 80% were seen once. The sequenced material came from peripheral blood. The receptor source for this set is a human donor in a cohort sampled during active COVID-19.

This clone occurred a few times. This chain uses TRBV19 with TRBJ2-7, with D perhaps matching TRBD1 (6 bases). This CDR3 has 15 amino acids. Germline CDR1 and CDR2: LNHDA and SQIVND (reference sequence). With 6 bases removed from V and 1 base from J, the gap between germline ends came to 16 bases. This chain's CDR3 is CASSPRGTPSYEQYF. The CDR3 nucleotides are TGTGCCAGTAGCCCTAGGGGGACACCTTCCTACGAGCAGTACTTC. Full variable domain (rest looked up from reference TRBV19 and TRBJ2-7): DGGITQSPKYLFRKEGQNVTLSCEQNLNHDAMYWYRQDPGQGLRLIYYSQIVNDFQKGDIAEGYSVSREKKESFPLTVTSAQKNPTAFYLCASSPRGTPSYEQYFGPGTRLTVT.

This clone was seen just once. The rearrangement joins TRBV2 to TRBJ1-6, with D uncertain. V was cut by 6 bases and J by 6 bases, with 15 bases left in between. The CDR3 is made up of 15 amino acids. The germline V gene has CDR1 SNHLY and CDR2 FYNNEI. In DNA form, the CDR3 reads TGTGCCAGCAGCACTGGGCCGGTTTTTAATTCACCCCTCCACTTT. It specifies CASSTGPVFNSPLHF.

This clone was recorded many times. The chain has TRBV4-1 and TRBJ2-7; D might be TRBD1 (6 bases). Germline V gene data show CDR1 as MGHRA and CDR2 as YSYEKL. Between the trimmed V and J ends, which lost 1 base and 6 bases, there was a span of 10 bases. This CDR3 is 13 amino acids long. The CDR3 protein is CASSQGQGFEQYF. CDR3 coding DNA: TGCGCCAGCAGCCAAGGCCAGGGGTTCGAGCAGTACTTC.

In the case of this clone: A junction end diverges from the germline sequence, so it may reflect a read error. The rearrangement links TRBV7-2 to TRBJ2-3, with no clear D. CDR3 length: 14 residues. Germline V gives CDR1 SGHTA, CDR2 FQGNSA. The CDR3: CASSFQAPRDMQYF. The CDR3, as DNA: TGTGCCAGCAGCTTTCAAGCGCCCCGAGATATGCAGTATTTT.

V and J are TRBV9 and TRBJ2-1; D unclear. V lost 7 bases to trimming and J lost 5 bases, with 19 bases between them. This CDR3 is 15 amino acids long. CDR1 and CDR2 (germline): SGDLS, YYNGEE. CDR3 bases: TGTGCCAGCGGTCGTACGCCCGAGACTCACAATGAGCAGTTCTTC. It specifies CASGRTPETHNEQFF.